Sequencing of this TCR beta chain was carried out in a study of T cells after yellow fever vaccination (dated by TCRdb to about 2019). For context, the study as a whole: The SMART-Seq v4 Ultra Low Input RNA kit was used to prepare libraries from fractions with low cell numbers. To track T-cell clones before and after primary and booster YFV17D yellow fever vaccination, bulk TCR alpha and beta repertoires were sequenced longitudinally. The cohort comprised two healthy male donors, one aged 18 to 29 and one aged 30 to 40 years. Blood samples were taken at several timepoints before and after primary and secondary immunization, and bulk PBMC replicates and cell subsets were isolated.

This clonotype was counted ten times or more. Its antigen is not yet known. Base qualities are not at hand, and no much larger clone is one base apart. TCR cDNA was synthesized by 5'RACE template switching, which introduced a universal primer site and unique molecular identifiers. cDNA synthesis was primed from both the TCR alpha and TCR beta constant segments. Library amplification used two PCR steps, and the second PCR step added sample barcodes and sequencing adapters. Sequencing of libraries was performed on Illumina HiSeq 2500 (2x100 bp) or NovaSeq (2x150 bp). Regarding the original processing steps: Reads were demultiplexed and collapsed into UMI consensus sequences with MIGEC, and V(D)J alignment was performed with MiXCR. Clonotypes responding to the vaccine were identified with edgeR on replicate PBMC samples, with the criteria of FDR below 0.01 and a log2 fold change above 5 up to day 15. Bulk clonotypes were assigned CD4 or CD8 identity according to which sequenced CD4 or CD8 repertoire held them at higher abundance. The public sequencing data were trimmed at Q25 with fastp and processed into clonotypes with MiXCR by TCRdb, which kept only in-frame beta chains. Identical CDR3 protein sequences are pooled into one entry, listed with their most common genes and DNA. Here the V and J calls rest on TCRdb's processing, not on the authors' analysis. This sample lists 500,000 to 650,000 distinct CDR3 sequences; roughly an eighth were detected once. The ten largest clones take up 14% to 15% of the sample.

The meaning of the sample's treatment or condition label: live attenuated yellow fever vaccine strain. At every blood-draw timepoint, two biological replicates of bulk PBMCs were collected. A standard Ficoll-Paque protocol was used to isolate PBMCs from peripheral blood. TriZol was used to extract RNA from bulk PBMCs, CD4 and CD8 fractions, and dextramer-positive and dextramer-negative fractions. V is cut by 5 bases and J by 8 bases, and the space between the germline ends is 16 bases. Based on the germline V gene, the CDR1 and CDR2 sequences are SGHRS and YFSETQ. The CDR3 sequence holds 13 residues, the cysteine and phenylalanine included. Solely the CDR3 DNA is kept, with 39 bases framed from the first base. Broader findings and caveats from the paper: After the booster, most clones that had expanded after primary vaccination were detected again (approximately 95% of CD4 and 88% of CD8), suggesting broad maintenance of memory. The study included only a couple of donors, which limits how far the findings can be generalized. A small fraction of clonotypes showed up in both the CD4 and CD8 compartments, probably as a result of convergent recombination. Compared with the primary T-cell response, the secondary T-cell response was faster but weaker, reaching its peak on day 5 rather than on day 15. Because abundant contaminating clonotypes from the bulk population could be contained in FACS-sorted repertoires, computational filtering was required.

The source of this sequence is a man aged 30 to 39 who received the YFV17D yellow fever vaccine. The rearranged chain carries TRBV5-1 and TRBJ1-1; the D gene assignment is ambiguous. The sequencing here drew on PBMCs, taken on the day of the yellow fever booster vaccination. The nucleotide sequence reads TGCGCCAGCAGTCGACCCCCGGCCGAGGAAGCTTTCTTT. It translates as CASSRPPAEEAFF.